Below are 26 T cell receptor beta chains sequenced from a single sample in a study of response to subunit inactivated influenza vaccine listed by TCRdb under 2018. The library came from RT-PCR. TCRdb shows the sequencer as Illumina HiSeq 2500. The raw public data were reprocessed by TCRdb itself: fastp quality trimming at Q25, MiXCR clonotype calling, in-frame beta chains only. Merged by CDR3 protein, the rows form single entries marked with the most common genes and DNA. This sample holds a few hundred thousand distinct CDR3 sequences; 14% were observed only once. Jointly, the top ten make up 11% of the sample. The starting material was PBMCs from blood, obtained roughly 12 days after vaccination. Receptor source: a man aged 45-65 years who received an inactivated influenza vaccine. Donor details come from another sample of the same person, matched by shared clones.

This clonotype was seen a handful of times. CDR3 sequence: CATASVRPNSEQFF. CDR3 bases: TGTGCCACCGCTTCCGTTCGTCCGAATTCTGAGCAGTTCTTC. J is TRBJ2-1 and V is TRBV24-1; D gene unclear. With 9 bases removed from V and 9 bases from J, the gap between germline ends came to 20 bases. The germline V gene encodes CDR1 KGHDR and CDR2 SFDVKD. There are 14 residues in the CDR3.

The genes are TRBV20-1 and TRBJ2-7; D unresolved. Germline V lookup: CDR1 DFQATT, CDR2 SNEGSKA (reference sequence). This CDR3 has 12 amino acids. Trimming took 5 bases from V and 5 from J, leaving 13 bases between them. The CDR3 sequence: CSADRTPDEQYF. DNA for the CDR3: TGCAGTGCTGACCGCACTCCGGACGAGCAGTACTTC.

This clonotype was counted ten times or more. The chain couples TRBV6-2 or TRBV6-3 to TRBJ2-2; 8 bases are shared with TRBD1. The junction had 1 base not matched to a gene; V was cut back by 1 base and J by 6 bases. The CDR3 sequence is 14 residues long. Germline V CDR1 and CDR2: MNHEY, SVGEGT. The CDR3 reads CASSYWTGSGELFF. Written as DNA, the CDR3 is TGTGCCAGCAGTTACTGGACAGGGTCCGGGGAGCTGTTTTTT.

The sample holds a few counts of this clonotype. A single base separates this from a much larger clone, so it may be a read error. The chain has TRBV9 and TRBJ2-2; no clear D gene. Germline lookup yields CDR1 SGDLS and CDR2 YYNGEE. This CDR3 has 12 residues. Between the trimmed V and J ends, which lost 0 bases and 6 bases, there was a span of 3 bases. The CDR3 loop is CASSVVSGELFF. CDR3 nucleotide sequence: TGTGCCAGCAGCGTAGTTTCCGGGGAGCTGTTTTTT.

The chain combines TRBV11-2 with TRBJ2-3; perhaps TRBD2 as D (6 bases). The CDR3 runs 17 residues. Germline CDR1 and CDR2: SGHAT and FQNNGV. Trimming removed 5 bases from V and 2 bases from J, with 20 bases in between. In DNA form, the CDR3 reads TGTGCCAGCAGCAACGTTGGACGGGGGATATACACAGATACGCAGTATTTT. Its translation is CASSNVGRGIYTDTQYF.

The V gene is TRBV29-1, the J gene TRBJ2-7, with 7 bases fitting TRBD1. This CDR3 has 11 residues. Germline CDR1 reads SQVTM; CDR2 reads ANQGSEA. V was pared by 6 bases and J by 2 bases, with 1 base of the junction left unmatched. In nucleotides, the CDR3 is TGCAGCGTGGGACAGCCCTACGAGCAGTACTTC. Translation gives CSVGQPYEQYF.

This clonotype has a handful of counts. V and J are TRBV12-3 or TRBV12-4 and TRBJ2-1, with 9 bases identical to TRBD1. This CDR3 spans 15 amino acids. J gave up 7 bases and V 2 bases, and 6 bases lay outside the gene matches. CDR3 DNA: TGTGCCAGCAGTTTATCGGGGACAGGGTTTAATGAGCAGTTCTTC. Residues: CASSLSGTGFNEQFF.

This clonotype was detected only a few times. V and J are TRBV3-1 and TRBJ1-1, with TRBD1 identical over 7 bases. V dropped 3 bases and J dropped 3; count of bases not matched to a gene: 4. CDR1 LGHDT and CDR2 YNNKEL come from the germline V gene (reference sequence). This CDR3 region has 14 residues. Here the CDR3 reads CASSHDDRDTEAFF. The DNA of the CDR3 is TGTGCCAGCAGCCATGACGACAGGGACACTGAAGCTTTCTTT.

This clonotype was detected many times. The V gene is TRBV20-1, the J gene TRBJ2-7, with TRBD2 matching over 10 bases. There are 16 residues in the CDR3. J lost 3 bases, V lost 3 bases, and 11 bases had no gene match. Germline-derived CDR1 and CDR2 are DFQATT and SNEGSKA (reference sequence). The CDR3 region is CSASPLTSGTVYEQYF. The CDR3 bases are TGCAGTGCTAGTCCCCTTACTAGCGGGACCGTCTACGAGCAGTACTTC.

This clonotype was picked up a small number of times. This rearrangement joins TRBV20-1 to TRBJ2-7, with 10 bases identical to TRBD1. The CDR3 extends over 13 amino acids. J gave up 5 bases and V 6 bases, and 7 bases lay outside the gene matches. Germline-derived CDR1 and CDR2 are DFQATT and SNEGSKA (reference sequence). The CDR3 reads CSAKDRGNHEQYF. CDR3 DNA sequence: TGCAGTGCGAAGGACAGGGGGAACCACGAGCAGTACTTC.

J is TRBJ2-2 and V is TRBV27; D is uncertain. V was shortened by 6 bases and J by 5 bases, with 10 bases between the two germline ends. This CDR3 spans 13 amino acids. Germline V lookup: CDR1 MNHEY, CDR2 SMNVEV (reference sequence). The DNA for the CDR3 is TGTGCCAGCAGAGAGAGAAATACCGGGGAGCTGTTTTTT. Translating gives CASRERNTGELFF.

This clonotype was seen more than once but under ten times. The chain links TRBV12-3 or TRBV12-4 to TRBJ2-5; 11 bases align to TRBD2. This CDR3 is 16 amino acids long. J was trimmed by 4 bases and V by 1 base; bases with no gene match: 5. CDR3 bases: TGTGCCAGCAGTTTAGGGGCTAGCGGGAGGATAGAGACCCAGTACTTC. Its translation: CASSLGASGRIETQYF.

The rearrangement links TRBV7-9 to TRBJ1-1, with TRBD1 as a possible D gene (6 bases). Germline V lookup: CDR1 SEHNR, CDR2 FQNEAQ (reference sequence). The CDR3 consists of 15 residues. Between the trimmed V and J ends, which lost 4 bases and 7 bases, there was a span of 19 bases. The CDR3 nucleotides are TGTGCCAGCAGCTCCCCGGGACACTATACAATTGAAGCTTTCTTT. This sequence encodes CASSSPGHYTIEAFF.

The sample holds a few counts of this clonotype. The chain couples TRBV15 to TRBJ2-1; D gene ambiguous. This CDR3 comprises 15 residues. Looked up from germline, CDR1 is LNHNV and CDR2 is YYDKDF (reference sequence). V lost 1 base and J lost 2, with 9 bases in between. This chain's CDR3 is CATSRAVEPYNEQFF. In nucleotides, the CDR3 is TGTGCCACCAGCAGAGCGGTTGAGCCCTACAATGAGCAGTTCTTC.

The J gene is TRBJ2-3, the V gene TRBV20-1; either TRBD1 or TRBD2 may fit D (5 bases each). The CDR3 has 16 residues. CDR1 is DFQATT and CDR2 is SNEGSKA in the germline V gene (reference sequence). Trimming cost V 4 bases and J 0 bases, with 17 bases left between them. The CDR3 nucleotides are TGCAGTGCTATCTACCCGGGACGGCAGAGCACAGATACGCAGTATTTT. It encodes CSAIYPGRQSTDTQYF.

The chain carries TRBV7-8 and TRBJ2-1, with 7 bases that match TRBD1. The V segment lost 5 bases and the J segment 2 bases; nucleotides outside the gene matches: 6. This CDR3 is 15 amino acids long. Looked up from germline, CDR1 is SGHVS and CDR2 is FQNEAQ. The CDR3 here is CASSPRTGPYNEQFF. For the CDR3, the DNA is TGTGCCAGCAGCCCGAGGACAGGACCCTACAATGAGCAGTTCTTC.

This clonotype showed up just a few times. The gene calls are TRBV2 and TRBJ2-2; 8 nucleotides align to TRBD1. Germline CDR1 reads SNHLY; CDR2 reads FYNNEI. The CDR3 runs to 14 residues. J was trimmed by 7 bases and V by 6 bases; bases with no gene match: 7. CDR3 amino acids: CASRSGGGIGELFF. CDR3 nucleotide sequence: TGTGCCAGCAGATCAGGGGGCGGGATCGGGGAGCTGTTTTTT.

The table lists this clonotype with many counts. The junction shows a germline mismatch at one end, possibly a read error. This chain links TRBV5-1 with TRBJ2-7, with D tentatively TRBD1 (6 bases). CDR3 length: 12 residues. Germline V gene sequence: CDR1 SGHRS, CDR2 YFSETQ. As DNA, the CDR3 is TGTGCCAGCAGTTCACAGGGCTACGAGCAGTACTTC. This codes for CASSSQGYEQYF.

In this sample, this clonotype turned up once. The V and J genes are TRBV15 and TRBJ2-6, with TRBD2 identical over 8 bases. J lost 2 bases, V lost 5 bases, and 2 bases had no gene match. This CDR3 has 15 residues. Germline CDR1 reads LNHNV; CDR2 reads YYDKDF (reference sequence). DNA of the CDR3: TGTGCCACCAGCCTGCGGGAGGCTGGGGCCAACGTCCTGACTTTC. Encoded protein: CATSLREAGANVLTF.

This clonotype was seen ten or more times. The chain links TRBV12-3 or TRBV12-4 to TRBJ2-2; no reliable D call. The CDR3 has 14 amino acids. V was cut by 1 base and J by 6 bases, with 9 bases left in between. The CDR3 DNA sequence: TGTGCCAGCAGTTTAGTCCGCTGGGCCGGGGAGCTGTTTTTT. This sequence encodes CASSLVRWAGELFF.

Only a few counts were recorded for this clonotype. The rearrangement uses TRBV29-1 and TRBJ2-3; TRBD1 matches at 8 bases. Germline trimming cut 2 bases from V and 8 bases from J; bases unmatched to any gene: 6. The CDR3 loop spans 13 amino acids. Germline V CDR1 and CDR2: SQVTM, ANQGSEA. The CDR3 region has the DNA TGCAGCGTTGAACAGGGGGCAGTCTCTACGCAGTATTTT. Protein sequence: CSVEQGAVSTQYF.

This clonotype was detected a few times. The chain uses TRBV20-1 and TRBJ2-2; possible D gene TRBD2, 5 bases. Between the trimmed V and J ends, which lost 4 bases and 7 bases, there was a span of 13 bases. Germline V gene data show CDR1 as DFQATT and CDR2 as SNEGSKA (reference sequence). The CDR3 loop spans 13 amino acids. DNA for the CDR3: TGCAGTGCTAACCGGGGAGTTGGCGGGGAGCTGTTTTTT. This codes for CSANRGVGGELFF.

This clonotype came up many times. The chain has TRBV7-2 and TRBJ1-5, with D unresolved. This CDR3 is built from 14 residues. The V gene lost 5 bases and the J gene lost 4 bases, with 12 bases spanning the gap. Germline-derived CDR1 and CDR2 are SGHTA and FQGNSA. CDR3 sequence: CASSPNLGNQPQHF. CDR3 nucleotide sequence: TGTGCCAGCAGCCCTAACCTAGGTAATCAGCCCCAGCATTTT.

This chain links TRBV5-5 with TRBJ2-1; D is ambiguous. This CDR3 comprises 16 residues. Trimming shortened V by 4 bases and J by 0 bases, and 14 bases separated the two germline ends. CDR1 SGHKS and CDR2 YYEKEE come from the germline V gene (reference sequence). CDR3 amino acids: CASSLNTQSSYNEQFF. Written as DNA, the CDR3 is TGTGCCAGCAGCCTAAATACCCAGAGCTCCTACAATGAGCAGTTCTTC.

This clonotype has a handful of counts. DNA for the CDR3: TGTGCCAGCAGCTTAGTTTCGGGAGGGCCCTCAGTCCACAATGAGCAGTTCTTC. It codes for CASSLVSGGPSVHNEQFF. The V gene is TRBV11-1, the J gene TRBJ2-1; 8 nucleotides match TRBD2. From germline, CDR1 is SGHAT and CDR2 FQDESV (reference sequence). CDR3 length: 18 amino acids. J lost 5 bases, V lost 1 base, and 13 bases had no gene match.

This clonotype showed up just a few times. V is TRBV10-2 and J is TRBJ2-5, with no clear D. V was clipped by 7 bases and J by 5 bases, with 14 bases between them. Germline lookup yields CDR1 WSHSY and CDR2 SAAADI. The CDR3 sequence is 13 residues long. CDR3 coding DNA: TGCGCCAGCACCGGCCTTCTCAGCGAGACCCAGTACTTC. Translated: CASTGLLSETQYF.